Below are 5 T cell receptor beta chains sequenced from a single sample in a study of T cells in Graves' hyperthyroidism and ophthalmopathy. The CDR3 regions of TCR beta were amplified from RNA transcripts. The primer set for the first-round RT-PCR of the TCR CDR3 was HTBI. Via MiXCR, TCRdb re-called the multiplex PCR reads, giving one row per CDR3 protein. The table lists roughly 420,000 distinct CDR3 sequences, roughly 13% of them singletons, with less than 6.5% in the top ten. Sequencing used blood. Receptors were obtained from a woman between 18 and 29 years old with Graves' hyperthyroidism.

This clonotype was observed at least ten times. The genes are TRBV3-1 and TRBJ2-3, with D tentatively TRBD2 (5 bases). Trimming cost V 4 bases and J 0 bases, with 5 bases left between them. The CDR3 length is 13 residues. Germline V gene data show CDR1 as LGHDT and CDR2 as YNNKEL (reference sequence). This CDR3 reads CASSRTSTDTQYF. Here the CDR3 DNA reads TGTGCCAGCAGCCGGACTAGCACAGATACGCAGTATTTT.

CDR3: CSSNPVSSGRFNEQYF. The CDR3 DNA follows: TGCAGTTCTAACCCTGTGAGTAGCGGGAGGTTTAACGAGCAGTACTTC. V is TRBV20-1 and J is TRBJ2-7; 10 nucleotides match TRBD2. Germline CDR1 is DFQATT and CDR2 is SNEGSKA (reference sequence). J lost 5 bases, V lost 8 bases, and 18 bases had no gene match. The CDR3 has 16 residues.

This clonotype was seen ten or more times. One junction end does not reproduce the germline sequence, and a read error may be involved. This rearrangement joins TRBV5-8 to TRBJ1-1, with D perhaps TRBD1 (5 bases). The CDR3 runs to 14 residues. Germline CDR1 reads SGHTS; CDR2 reads YDEGEE. The CDR3 here is CANSLTATNTEAFF. The CDR3 DNA follows: TGTGCCAACAGCTTGACAGCGACGAACACTGAAGCTTTCTTT.

This clonotype was detected many times. This chain uses TRBV9 with TRBJ1-1, with a tentative D call TRBD1 (5 bases). This CDR3 spans 13 amino acids. Trimming left V 4 bases short and J 0 bases short, with 7 bases between. CDR1 SGDLS and CDR2 YYNGEE come from the germline V gene. The DNA of the CDR3 is TGTGCCAGCAGCACGACAGTGAACACTGAAGCTTTCTTT. Translation: CASSTTVNTEAFF.

This chain joins TRBV9 and TRBJ1-1; the match to TRBD1 covers 7 bases. Trimming removed 3 bases from V and 2 bases from J; junction bases left unmatched: 16. This CDR3 is 18 amino acids long. CDR1 and CDR2 (germline): SGDLS, YYNGEE. CDR3 amino acids: CASSAVGGPGQQNTEAFF. The DNA for the CDR3 is TGTGCCAGCAGCGCAGTAGGCGGACCGGGACAGCAAAACACTGAAGCTTTCTTT.